The next 7 T cell receptor beta chains were all read from a single sample in a study of blood T cell repertoires in COVID-19. Profiled with immunoSEQ multiplex PCR; TCRdb holds only in-frame clones, not every one. Here the sample spans over 200,000 clones, under 90% being singletons. The sample consisted of PBMCs or T cells enriched from blood (not recorded which). The receptor source for this set is a man aged 55 to 70 who had recovered from COVID-19.

This rearrangement joins TRBV5-4 to TRBJ2-2; TRBD2 aligns across 9 bases. The CDR3 extends over 20 amino acids. J gave up 2 bases and V 3 bases, and 17 bases lay outside the gene matches. From germline, CDR1 is SGHNT and CDR2 YYREEE (reference sequence). CDR3 loop: CASSSSGGGSGGANTGELFF. In DNA, the CDR3 is TGTGCCAGCAGCTCCTCTGGTGGGGGTAGCGGGGGAGCAAACACCGGGGAGCTGTTTTTT. The entire variable domain, with the rest obtained from reference TRBV5-4 and TRBJ2-2, is as follows: ETGVTQSPTHLIKTRGQQVTLRCSSQSGHNTVSWYQQALGQGPQFIFQYYREEENGRGNFPPRFSGLQFPNYSSELNVNALELDDSALYLCASSSSGGGSGGANTGELFFGEGSRLTVL.

The gene calls are TRBV7-8 and TRBJ1-5; D unclear. The CDR3 totals 13 residues. Trimming left V 5 bases short and J 5 bases short, with 10 bases between. CDR1 and CDR2 (germline): SGHVS, FQNEAQ. CDR3 protein: CASSAAQDQPQHF. Written as DNA, the CDR3 is TGTGCCAGCAGCGCCGCACAAGATCAGCCCCAGCATTTT.

The CDR3: CASSLVGRGVEETQYF. As DNA, the CDR3 is TGTGCCAGCAGCTTAGTAGGCAGGGGGGTCGAAGAGACCCAGTACTTC. The chain joins TRBV7-2 to TRBJ2-5; TRBD1 is a possible D gene (7 bases). V was pared by 1 base and J by 3 bases, with 15 bases between. CDR3 size: 16 residues. Germline V gene sequence: CDR1 SGHTA, CDR2 FQGNSA.

V is TRBV13 and J is TRBJ2-7; no definite D call. This CDR3 has 12 residues. The germline V gene has CDR1 PRHDT and CDR2 FYEKMQ (reference sequence). V was shortened by 0 bases and J by 7 bases, with 7 bases between the two germline ends. Here the CDR3 reads CASSLGLSEQYF. CDR3 nucleotide sequence: TGTGCCAGCAGCTTAGGCCTAAGTGAGCAGTACTTC.

To note about this clone: Other DNA sequences in the sample encode the same CDR3. The chain is built from TRBV10-2 and TRBJ1-1; no definite D call. V lost 3 bases and J 5 bases, leaving 10 bases between the germline ends. The CDR3 has 13 amino acids. The germline gives CDR1 WSHSY, CDR2 SAAADI. CDR3 DNA sequence: TGCGCCAGCAGTGAAGGAGGTAGGACTGAAGCTTTCTTT. This encodes CASSEGGRTEAFF.

The chain is built from TRBV5-1 and TRBJ2-5; 7 bases are a match to TRBD2. The CDR3 covers 17 residues. The ends lost 0 bases at V and 0 bases at J; junction bases unmatched: 8. Germline loops: CDR1 SGHRS, CDR2 YFSETQ. The CDR3 DNA is TGCGCCAGCAGCTTGGCCCCCGCTAGCGGCTACCAAGAGACCCAGTACTTC. Translation: CASSLAPASGYQETQYF. The full variable domain, with the rest looked up from reference TRBV5-1 and TRBJ2-5, is KAGVTQTPRYLIKTRGQQVTLSCSPISGHRSVSWYQQTPGQGLQFLFEYFSETQRNKGNFPGRFSGRQFSNSRSEMNVSTLELGDSALYLCASSLAPASGYQETQYFGPGTRLLVL.

The rearrangement joins TRBV11-3 to TRBJ2-3; D is perhaps TRBD2 (5 bases). Trimming pared 0 bases from V and 3 bases from J, leaving 13 bases between. The germline gives CDR1 SGHNT, CDR2 YENEEA. The CDR3 covers 16 residues. The CDR3 is CASSLDWETQTDTQYF. The DNA for the CDR3 is TGTGCCAGCAGCTTAGATTGGGAGACCCAGACAGATACGCAGTATTTT.